The 18 T cell receptor beta chains below come from one sample, sequenced in a study of T cell responses to AZD1222 COVID-19 vaccine. The protocol was immunoSEQ multiplex PCR, while the TCRdb copy is restricted to in-frame clones and leaves out a portion. Counted here are 90,000 to 120,000 clones, about 90% occurring once; the ten biggest clones make up around 8.6%. The input for sequencing was peripheral blood, taken 28 days after the second AZD1222 dose. These receptors all come from an adult who received the AZD1222 COVID-19 vaccine.

J is TRBJ1-1 and V is TRBV28; D ambiguous. V was clipped by 3 bases and J by 4 bases, with 9 bases between them. This CDR3 has 13 residues. The germline CDR1 and CDR2 sequences are MDHEN and SYDVKM. The CDR3 reads CASSLLAGTEAFF. The DNA for the CDR3 is TGTGCCAGCAGTTTGTTGGCAGGCACTGAAGCTTTCTTT.

This clone came up a few times. The genes are TRBV7-9 and TRBJ2-2, with TRBD2 identical over 7 bases. Germline CDR1 reads SEHNR; CDR2 reads FQNEAQ (reference sequence). The CDR3 has 17 amino acids. J was trimmed by 1 base and V by 1 base; bases with no gene match: 6. In nucleotides, the CDR3 is TGTGCCAGCAGCTTAGGCGGACTAGGCTTGAACACCGGGGAGCTGTTTTTT. This codes for CASSLGGLGLNTGELFF.

V and J are TRBV6-2 or TRBV6-3 and TRBJ2-5; the D gene is possibly TRBD2 (6 bases). CDR1 and CDR2 (germline): MNHEY, SVGEGT. The V gene lost 7 bases and the J gene lost 0 bases, with 15 bases spanning the gap. This CDR3 region has 15 residues. As DNA, the CDR3 is TGTGCCAGCATCCCAACCGGACTAAACCAAGAGACCCAGTACTTC. Its translation: CASIPTGLNQETQYF.

The genes are TRBV4-1 and TRBJ1-2; 7 nucleotides match TRBD1. Germline V gene lookup returns CDR1 MGHRA and CDR2 YSYEKL. With 2 bases clipped from V and 2 bases from J, the junction kept 5 bases outside the gene matches. The CDR3 loop spans 15 amino acids. CDR3 in DNA: TGCGCCAGCAGCCAAAACGAGGGACAGAACTATGGCTACACCTTC. It is translated as CASSQNEGQNYGYTF.

The chain carries TRBV6-1 and TRBJ1-1, with D perhaps matching TRBD1 (5 bases). The CDR3 runs 15 residues. The V gene lost 1 base and the J gene lost 1 base, with 10 bases spanning the gap. Germline-derived CDR1 and CDR2 are MNHNS and SASEGT. CDR3 coding DNA: TGTGCCAGCAGTGAAGAAGTAACAGGGAACACTGAAGCTTTCTTT. The encoded protein is CASSEEVTGNTEAFF.

A few counts support this clone. This chain links TRBV12-5 with TRBJ2-7, with D perhaps matching TRBD2 (5 bases). CDR1 and CDR2 from the germline V gene are LGHNT and FRNRAP. This CDR3 is 14 amino acids long. Trimming took off 9 bases at V and 2 bases at J, with 17 bases between the two ends. The CDR3 here is CASYTGNGAYEQYF. CDR3 coding DNA: TGTGCTAGCTACACGGGAAACGGGGCCTACGAGCAGTACTTC.

The V call is TRBV25-1, the J call TRBJ1-4, with D perhaps matching TRBD1 (6 bases). Per germline, CDR1 MGHDK and CDR2 SYGVNS. CDR3 size: 13 residues. V lost 3 bases and J 12 bases, leaving 14 bases between the germline ends. In DNA, the CDR3 is TGTGCCAGCAGTGATAAGGACAGCTCTCAACTGTTTTTT. Protein product: CASSDKDSSQLFF.

In nucleotides, the CDR3 is TGTGCCAGCCGCGTAACCGGGACTGGGACCTACGAGCAGTACTTC. It is translated as CASRVTGTGTYEQYF. The rearrangement uses TRBV19 and TRBJ2-7; D perhaps matches TRBD2 (6 bases). Germline CDR1 LNHDA, CDR2 SQIVND (reference sequence). The CDR3 runs to 15 residues. V was shortened by 9 bases and J by 2 bases, with 20 bases between the two germline ends.

The chain combines TRBV14 with TRBJ1-2; the match to TRBD1 covers 8 bases. The CDR3 has 16 residues. CDR1 is SGHDN and CDR2 is FVKESK in the germline V gene. Trimming cost V 5 bases and J 0 bases; bases outside gene matches: 8. In DNA form, the CDR3 reads TGTGCCAGCAGCAAGACAGGGGTGAAGGCTAACTATGGCTACACCTTC. This translates into CASSKTGVKANYGYTF.

J is TRBJ1-3 and V is TRBV10-2; maybe TRBD1 (5 bases). Germline V gene lookup returns CDR1 WSHSY and CDR2 SAAADI. There are 17 residues in the CDR3. V lost 3 bases to trimming and J lost 0 bases, with 15 bases between them. The CDR3 is CASSDIRDGSSGNTIYF. For the CDR3, the DNA is TGCGCCAGCAGTGATATCCGGGACGGTAGCTCTGGAAACACCATATATTTT.

The CDR3 loop reads CATSRDAGGHTGELFF. In DNA form, the CDR3 reads TGTGCCACCAGCAGAGATGCAGGGGGCCATACCGGGGAGCTGTTTTTT. The chain links TRBV15 to TRBJ2-2; 8 nucleotides match TRBD1. Germline V lookup: CDR1 LNHNV, CDR2 YYDKDF (reference sequence). V trimming: 0 bases; J trimming: 5 bases; junction bases outside the gene matches: 5. The CDR3 runs to 16 residues.

This chain links TRBV18 with TRBJ2-3; D is unresolved. CDR1 and CDR2 from the germline V gene are KGHSH and LQKENI. Trimming took off 2 bases at V and 6 bases at J, with 9 bases between the two ends. The CDR3 covers 13 residues. DNA for the CDR3: TGTGCCAGCTCACCAGACTCATCCGATACGCAGTATTTT. Amino acids: CASSPDSSDTQYF.

As concerns this clone: Within the sample, other DNA sequences also encode this same CDR3. The gene calls are TRBV27 and TRBJ2-1; D uncertain. Trimming stripped 5 bases from V and 1 base from J, with 6 bases between. The CDR3 loop spans 13 amino acids. Germline loops: CDR1 MNHEY, CDR2 SMNVEV (reference sequence). The CDR3 region is CASSRPSYNEQFF. Written as DNA, the CDR3 is TGTGCCAGCAGTCGGCCGTCCTACAATGAGCAGTTCTTC.

This clone showed up just a few times. The CDR3, as DNA: TGTGCCAGCAGCCCGGGACTAGCGGGAGTCGCGTACGAGCAGTACTTC. Its translation is CASSPGLAGVAYEQYF. The chain has TRBV7-8 and TRBJ2-7; TRBD2 agrees at 14 bases. The CDR3 has 16 residues. CDR1 is SGHVS, CDR2 FQNEAQ, per germline. The ends lost 5 bases at V and 4 bases at J; junction bases unmatched: 7.

This chain uses TRBV5-4 with TRBJ2-2; 8 bases line up with TRBD2. V lost 2 bases to trimming and J lost 1 base; unmatched junction nucleotides: 4. Germline V gene data show CDR1 as SGHNT and CDR2 as YYREEE (reference sequence). This CDR3 is 16 amino acids long. CDR3 loop: CASSLDSGMNTGELFF. In DNA, the CDR3 is TGTGCCAGCAGCTTAGATAGCGGGATGAACACCGGGGAGCTGTTTTTT.

The CDR3 DNA follows: TGTGCCAGCAGCACGGGACTAGAAGGGGGCGAGCAGTACTTC. Encoded protein: CASSTGLEGGEQYF. This chain links TRBV7-3 with TRBJ2-7; the match to TRBD2 covers 8 bases. Unmatched junction bases numbered 9, after V lost 5 bases and J lost 6 bases. The CDR3 has 14 residues. Germline CDR1 SGHTA, CDR2 FQGTGA.

The chain carries TRBV9 and TRBJ2-6, with D perhaps TRBD1 or TRBD2 (5 bases each). CDR1 SGDLS and CDR2 YYNGEE come from the germline V gene. The CDR3 spans 22 residues. Trimming stripped 3 bases from V and 0 bases from J, with 28 bases between. CDR3 loop: CASSAPDYMTGTVSSGANVLTF. In DNA, the CDR3 is TGTGCCAGCAGCGCACCCGATTACATGACCGGGACGGTAAGCTCTGGGGCCAACGTCCTGACTTTC. The complete variable domain, with remaining parts taken from reference TRBV9 and TRBJ2-6, reads DSGVTQTPKHLITATGQRVTLRCSPRSGDLSVYWYQQSLDQGLQFLIQYYNGEERAKGNILERFSAQQFPDLHSELNLSSLELGDSALYFCASSAPDYMTGTVSSGANVLTFGAGSRLTVL.

The chain employs TRBV6-2 or TRBV6-3 and TRBJ2-2; perhaps TRBD2 as D (6 bases). CDR3 length: 14 amino acids. Germline V lookup: CDR1 MNHEY, CDR2 SVGEGT. Trimming took off 6 bases at V and 4 bases at J, with 12 bases between the two ends. As DNA, the CDR3 is TGTGCCAGCAGCGTTACTAGCCCCACCGGGGAGCTGTTTTTT. It translates to CASSVTSPTGELFF.